The 11 T cell receptor beta chains presented below share a single source sample, sequenced in a study of blood T cell repertoires in COVID-19 (dated by TCRdb to the early 2020s). Library preparation was by the immunoSEQ multiplex PCR assay. TCRdb took over this immuneACCESS table, retaining in-frame rearrangements with V and J assigned. Such tables are incomplete; in checked studies, under half of the missing clones stem from an unresolved V gene, and the remainder is unexplained. The sample yields hundreds of thousands of clones; 88% were counted once. About 3% of the sample lies in the top ten. Sequencing input: PBMCs or T cells enriched from blood (not recorded which). Every receptor here comes from a woman aged 45-60 years who had recovered from COVID-19.

J is TRBJ1-1 and V is TRBV7-2; TRBD1 matches 10 bases. Germline V CDR1 and CDR2: SGHTA, FQGNSA. CDR3 length equals 16 residues. Germline trimming cut 1 base from V and 11 bases from J; bases unmatched to any gene: 13. The CDR3 sequence is CASSLGYPGQGRFAFF. The CDR3 DNA is TGTGCCAGCAGCTTAGGCTACCCGGGACAGGGGCGTTTTGCTTTCTTT.

The CDR3, as DNA: TGTGCCAGCAGTTTGGACAGGGCGACCTATAATTCACCCCTCCACTTT. Protein: CASSLDRATYNSPLHF. The chain is built from TRBV28 and TRBJ1-6; 8 nucleotides match TRBD1. Germline CDR1 MDHEN, CDR2 SYDVKM. Losses at the gene ends were 3 bases for V and 2 bases for J; bases not matched to a gene: 3. The CDR3 contains 16 residues.

This chain links TRBV5-1 with TRBJ2-3; D unclear. The V end lost 0 bases, the J end lost 1 base, and 12 bases lay between the germline ends. The CDR3 loop spans 16 amino acids. Germline V lookup: CDR1 SGHRS, CDR2 YFSETQ. The CDR3 nucleotides read TGCGCCAGCAGCTTGGTGGCAGATATTGGCACAGATACGCAGTATTTT. Translation gives CASSLVADIGTDTQYF.

The gene calls are TRBV7-2 and TRBJ2-2; 9 positions agree with TRBD1. CDR1 SGHTA and CDR2 FQGNSA come from the germline V gene. This CDR3 is built from 15 residues. The V and J ends lost 8 bases and 6 bases, in that order; junction bases with no gene match: 10. DNA for the CDR3: TGTGCCAGCTTAAGGGACAGGGTCTTCGCCGGGGAGCTGTTTTTT. Translating gives CASLRDRVFAGELFF.

The V call is TRBV2, the J call TRBJ1-2; 8 bases fit TRBD1. Trimming took 5 bases from V and 5 from J; bases not matched to a gene: 7. The length of the CDR3 is 14 residues. Germline CDR1 and CDR2: SNHLY and FYNNEI. CDR3 region: CASSPGTGPYGYTF. The CDR3 DNA is TGTGCCAGCAGTCCCGGGACAGGCCCTTATGGCTACACCTTC.

This chain links TRBV5-1 with TRBJ2-2; TRBD1 matches 8 bases. V lost 4 bases to trimming and J lost 1 base; unmatched junction nucleotides: 3. This CDR3 has 15 residues. From germline, CDR1 is SGHRS and CDR2 YFSETQ. CDR3 sequence: CASSLTGGNTGELFF. CDR3 coding DNA: TGCGCCAGCAGCCTTACAGGGGGGAACACCGGGGAGCTGTTTTTT.

The genes are TRBV6-5 and TRBJ2-6; D gene ambiguous. V lost 10 bases to trimming and J lost 0 bases, with 10 bases between them. This CDR3 is 14 amino acids long. Germline V lookup: CDR1 MNHEY, CDR2 SVGAGI. Written as DNA, the CDR3 is TGTGCCACCAGAACTCCCTCTGGGGCCAACGTCCTGACTTTC. It translates to CATRTPSGANVLTF.

This rearrangement joins TRBV14 to TRBJ2-1; TRBD2 matches 11 bases. This CDR3 comprises 14 residues. The V gene's germline CDR1 is SGHDN and CDR2 FVKESK. With V trimmed by 4 bases and J by 5 bases, 1 base remained unmatched. DNA of the CDR3: TGTGCCAGCAGCCGACTAGCGGGGAACAATGAGCAGTTCTTC. Translated: CASSRLAGNNEQFF. The full variable domain, completed using reference TRBV14 and TRBJ2-1, is EAGVTQFPSHSVIEKGQTVTLRCDPISGHDNLYWYRRVMGKEIKFLLHFVKESKQDESGMPNNRFLAERTGGTYSTLKVQPAELEDSGVYFCASSRLAGNNEQFFGPGTRLTVL.

With respect to this clone: Other DNA sequences in the sample encode the same CDR3. This rearrangement joins TRBV11-2 to TRBJ2-7, with D tentatively TRBD1 (6 bases). Trimming removed 0 bases from V and 3 bases from J, with 6 bases in between. Germline CDR1 is SGHAT and CDR2 is FQNNGV. The CDR3 is 13 residues long. In DNA form, the CDR3 reads TGTGCCAGCAGCTTAGACAGGGGCTACGAGCAGTACTTC. Amino acids: CASSLDRGYEQYF.

This clone occurred once. The chain couples TRBV2 to TRBJ2-2; tentatively, D is TRBD2 (6 bases). The germline V gene encodes CDR1 SNHLY and CDR2 FYNNEI. V lost 4 bases to trimming and J lost 0 bases, with 18 bases between them. The CDR3 runs to 18 residues. The CDR3 nucleotides are TGTGCCAGCAGTGGGTCCCCTGTAGCGGAGTCGAACACCGGGGAGCTGTTTTTT. Its translation: CASSGSPVAESNTGELFF.

This clone was found once. The J gene is TRBJ1-1, the V gene TRBV7-2, with 7 bases matching TRBD1. CDR1 SGHTA and CDR2 FQGNSA come from the germline V gene. The length of the CDR3 is 16 residues. The ends lost 3 bases at V and 3 bases at J; junction bases unmatched: 10. CDR3 residues: CASSFLRGQGDTEAFF. The CDR3 DNA sequence: TGTGCCAGCAGCTTTCTCCGGGGGCAGGGGGACACTGAAGCTTTCTTT. The whole variable domain, filled in from reference TRBV7-2 and TRBJ1-1, reads GAGVSQSPSNKVTEKGKDVELRCDPISGHTALYWYRQSLGQGLEFLIYFQGNSAPDKSGLPSDRFSAERTGGSVSTLTIQRTQQEDSAVYLCASSFLRGQGDTEAFFGQGTRLTVV.